These 23 T cell receptor beta chains share one sample of origin, sequenced in a study of blood T cells in healthy people across ages. With a J-beta primer mix and a sample-barcoded 5' primer, a second PCR ran about 7 to 12 cycles. TCRdb fed the 5' RACE reads into MiXCR, producing one record per CDR3 protein. The table has around 780,000 distinct CDR3 sequences, 20% to 30% seen once. The sample also formed part of further work on T cells of mothers and their children.

Input material: blood. The receptors come from a boy younger than 18 in good health.

This clonotype was recorded a few times. This chain joins TRBV12-3 or TRBV12-4 and TRBJ2-7; D ambiguous. Deletions cut 5 bases from V and 2 bases from J, with 7 bases between. The CDR3 consists of 12 residues. The CDR3 nucleotides are TGTGCCAGCAGTGGGCTGCCCTACGAGCAGTACTTC. Translation: CASSGLPYEQYF.

The chain combines TRBV7-9 with TRBJ2-5; D not certain. Germline V lookup: CDR1 SEHNR, CDR2 FQNEAQ (reference sequence). This CDR3 has 15 residues. Deletions cut 5 bases from V and 4 bases from J, with 17 bases between. DNA for the CDR3: TGTGCCAGCAGCCTGACCGCCTGGAGAGGAGAGACCCAGTACTTC. It codes for CASSLTAWRGETQYF.

In this sample, this clonotype turned up once. CDR3 in amino acids: CASSPGTGGGGKNIQYF. The CDR3 DNA follows: TGTGCCAGCAGCCCCGGGACAGGGGGCGGGGGCAAAAACATTCAGTACTTC. The V call is TRBV7-9, the J call TRBJ2-4; 12 bases fit TRBD1. Germline V gene sequence: CDR1 SEHNR, CDR2 FQNEAQ (reference sequence). After removal of 5 bases from V and 3 bases from J, the junction contained 8 bases not matched to a gene. This CDR3 spans 17 amino acids.

The DNA for the CDR3 is TGTGCCAGCAGCGCCAGGGACACAACCACCTACTACGAGCAGTACTTC. Translation: CASSARDTTTYYEQYF. The gene calls are TRBV2 and TRBJ2-7, with D perhaps TRBD1 (6 bases). Trimming took 6 bases from V and 3 from J, leaving 21 bases between them. The CDR3 is 16 residues long. Germline CDR1 SNHLY, CDR2 FYNNEI.

The chain couples TRBV20-1 to TRBJ2-7; 7 bases are shared with TRBD1. The J segment lost 0 bases and the V segment lost 0 bases, leaving 5 bases of the junction unmatched. Germline V gene data show CDR1 as DFQATT and CDR2 as SNEGSKA (reference sequence). This CDR3 spans 15 amino acids. The CDR3 is CSAREGTENSYEQYF. The CDR3 nucleotides are TGCAGTGCTAGAGAAGGGACAGAGAACTCCTACGAGCAGTACTTC.

This clonotype has just a few counts. The DNA of the CDR3 is TGTGCCAGCAGCTTCCGACTAGCGGGGGCAACCTCCTACAATGAGCAGTTCTTC. This translates into CASSFRLAGATSYNEQFF. The chain carries TRBV7-2 and TRBJ2-1, with 12 bases that match TRBD2. V lost 3 bases to trimming and J lost 0 bases; unmatched junction nucleotides: 6. The CDR3 totals 18 residues. Germline loops: CDR1 SGHTA, CDR2 FQGNSA.

V gene TRBV20-1 combines with J gene TRBJ2-1; 12 nucleotides line up with TRBD2. Germline V gene sequence: CDR1 DFQATT, CDR2 SNEGSKA (reference sequence). The V segment lost 7 bases and the J segment 1 base; nucleotides outside the gene matches: 5. CDR3 length equals 15 residues. The CDR3 region has the DNA TGCAGTGTTACGACTAGCGGGGGATCCTACAATGAGCAGTTCTTC. Protein product: CSVTTSGGSYNEQFF.

This rearrangement joins TRBV25-1 to TRBJ1-2, with D unclear. CDR3 length: 16 amino acids. In germline, CDR1 is MGHDK, CDR2 SYGVNS. The ends were cut back, 4 bases at V and 0 bases at J, with 15 bases in the middle. As DNA, the CDR3 is TGTGCCAGCAGTGCGGACCTCGGCCGAGCTAACTATGGCTACACCTTC. Translating it yields CASSADLGRANYGYTF.

The chain couples TRBV19 to TRBJ1-4; D not resolved. The CDR3 has 15 amino acids. V dropped 7 bases and J dropped 7 bases, with 19 bases sitting between them. Germline-derived CDR1 and CDR2 are LNHDA and SQIVND (reference sequence). The CDR3 reads CASTPGVWQPEKLFF. Written as DNA, the CDR3 is TGTGCCAGTACCCCTGGTGTCTGGCAGCCTGAAAAACTGTTTTTT.

The V call is TRBV10-3, the J call TRBJ1-2; D possibly corresponds to TRBD1 (6 bases). In germline, CDR1 is ENHRY, CDR2 SYGVKD. With 7 bases removed from V and 5 bases from J, the gap between germline ends came to 23 bases. This CDR3 has 16 amino acids. DNA of the CDR3: TGTGCCATCAACAGGGCGAGCGGCCAGGAGGATTATGGCTACACCTTC. Translating gives CAINRASGQEDYGYTF.

The chain combines TRBV15 with TRBJ2-7; 7 bases map to TRBD1. From germline, CDR1 is LNHNV and CDR2 YYDKDF (reference sequence). CDR3 length: 20 amino acids. V trimming: 6 bases; J trimming: 2 bases; junction bases outside the gene matches: 25. The CDR3 DNA reads TGTGCCACCAGTGGATGGGACCGGGACAGTCAATACACTGATACCTACGAGCAGTACTTC. The encoded protein is CATSGWDRDSQYTDTYEQYF.

This clonotype has a handful of counts. The chain has TRBV30 and TRBJ1-2, with TRBD1 matching over 7 bases. The junction had 13 bases not matched to a gene; V was cut back by 8 bases and J by 7 bases. This CDR3 comprises 13 residues. CDR1 and CDR2 from the germline V gene are GTSNPN and SVGIG (reference sequence). DNA for the CDR3: TGTGCCACGGGACTTTTAGGGGGCGGTGGCTACACCTTC. Protein sequence: CATGLLGGGGYTF.

This clonotype was recorded at least ten times. The chain employs TRBV7-9 and TRBJ2-7; the D is unclear. Germline values: CDR1 SEHNR, CDR2 FQNEAQ (reference sequence). The CDR3 is 14 amino acids. V was shortened by 2 bases and J by 3 bases, with 11 bases between the two germline ends. CDR3 sequence reads: CASSLSGLIYEQYF. CDR3 DNA: TGTGCCAGCAGCTTATCTGGGTTAATCTACGAGCAGTACTTC.

This clonotype was seen at least ten times. The chain combines TRBV2 with TRBJ2-6; weak D call: TRBD1 (5 bases). Trimming pared 6 bases from V and 0 bases from J, leaving 9 bases between. CDR1 SNHLY and CDR2 FYNNEI come from the germline V gene. The CDR3 extends over 15 amino acids. CDR3 sequence: CASSQGPSGANVLTF. CDR3 sequence (DNA): TGTGCCAGCAGCCAGGGCCCCTCTGGGGCCAACGTCCTGACTTTC.

This chain uses TRBV2 with TRBJ2-2, with no clear D. The V gene lost 9 bases and the J gene lost 7 bases, with 9 bases spanning the gap. Looked up from germline, CDR1 is SNHLY and CDR2 is FYNNEI. The CDR3 consists of 11 residues. The DNA of the CDR3 is TGTGCCAGTCATATAGGCGGGGAGCTGTTTTTT. It specifies CASHIGGELFF.

This clonotype was detected many times. The chain is built from TRBV11-1 and TRBJ2-7; 9 bases map to TRBD2. CDR1 and CDR2 from the germline V gene are SGHAT and FQDESV (reference sequence). The V and J ends lost 6 bases and 6 bases, in that order; junction bases with no gene match: 0. This CDR3 has 11 amino acids. The CDR3 region has the DNA TGTGCCAGCAGTAGCGGGGGCGAGCAGTACTTC. Translated: CASSSGGEQYF.

This chain links TRBV9 with TRBJ2-3, with D hard to call. The V end was cut by 6 bases, the J end by 1 base, with 12 bases between. Germline-derived CDR1 and CDR2 are SGDLS and YYNGEE. There are 14 residues in the CDR3. CDR3: CASNPGGGTDTQYF. The CDR3 DNA reads as TGTGCCAGCAACCCAGGTGGGGGCACAGATACGCAGTATTTT.

Ten or more counts support this clonotype. This chain connects TRBV12-3 or TRBV12-4 to TRBJ1-5; D is unresolved. There are 14 residues in the CDR3. The V gene lost 2 bases and the J gene lost 0 bases, with 5 bases spanning the gap. CDR3 region: CASSLRGSNQPQHF. In DNA form, the CDR3 reads TGTGCCAGCAGTTTACGGGGTAGCAATCAGCCCCAGCATTTT.

This sequence joins TRBV2 and TRBJ2-7; TRBD1 aligns across 8 bases. The CDR3 loop spans 14 amino acids. Germline CDR1 reads SNHLY; CDR2 reads FYNNEI. V shed 2 bases, J shed 7 bases, and the junction held 7 bases outside the gene matches. The CDR3: CASSEIQGVEEQYF. CDR3 in DNA: TGTGCCAGCAGTGAAATACAGGGGGTAGAGGAGCAGTACTTC. Full variable domain (remainder filled in from reference TRBV2 and TRBJ2-7): EPEVTQTPSHQVTQMGQEVILRCVPISNHLYFYWYRQILGQKVEFLVSFYNNEISEKSEIFDDQFSVERPDGSNFTLKIRSTKLEDSAMYFCASSEIQGVEEQYFGPGTRLTVT.

The chain combines TRBV5-1 with TRBJ2-5; 14 positions agree with TRBD2. TRBJ2-7 explains the end of the DNA better; the J call may be wrong. Per germline, CDR1 SGHRS and CDR2 YFSETQ. This CDR3 is built from 17 residues. CDR3 in DNA: TGCGCCAGCAGCGCTGGACTAGCGGGGGGCGATTCCTACGAGCAGTACTTC. It codes for CASSAGLAGGDSYEQYF.

This clonotype was picked up a small number of times. The chain joins TRBV9 to TRBJ1-5, with unresolved D. CDR3 size: 13 residues. Per germline, CDR1 SGDLS and CDR2 YYNGEE. V gave up 4 bases and J gave up 9 bases, with 14 bases separating them. CDR3 sequence (DNA): TGTGCCAGCAGCACGGACCTCGAAAGGCCCCAGCATTTT. Its protein is CASSTDLERPQHF. The variable domain in full, completed from reference TRBV9 and TRBJ1-5, reads DSGVTQTPKHLITATGQRVTLRCSPRSGDLSVYWYQQSLDQGLQFLIQYYNGEERAKGNILERFSAQQFPDLHSELNLSSLELGDSALYFCASSTDLERPQHFGDGTRLSIL.

The rearrangement links TRBV6-6 to TRBJ1-1, with 9 bases that match TRBD1. J gave up 7 bases and V 0 bases, and 9 bases lay outside the gene matches. CDR1 is MNHNY, CDR2 SVGAGI, per germline (reference sequence). CDR3 length: 16 residues. CDR3 region: CASSYSETGGRSEAFF. In DNA, the CDR3 is TGTGCCAGCAGTTACTCGGAGACAGGGGGAAGGAGTGAAGCTTTCTTT.

The chain joins TRBV7-2 to TRBJ2-4, with TRBD1 identical over 7 bases. This CDR3 spans 14 amino acids. The trim removed 5 bases at V and 6 bases at J, leaving 7 bases unmatched. CDR1 and CDR2 from the germline V gene are SGHTA and FQGNSA. CDR3 sequence reads: CASSPGGQRNIQYF. The CDR3 DNA follows: TGTGCCAGCAGCCCTGGGGGACAGCGAAACATTCAGTACTTC. The variable domain in full, completed from reference TRBV7-2 and TRBJ2-4, reads GAGVSQSPSNKVTEKGKDVELRCDPISGHTALYWYRQSLGQGLEFLIYFQGNSAPDKSGLPSDRFSAERTGGSVSTLTIQRTQQEDSAVYLCASSPGGQRNIQYFGAGTRLSVL.